The 5 T cell receptor beta chains presented below share a single source sample, sequenced in a study of OX40 agonist ivuxolimab in advanced cancers. Measured with immunoSEQ multiplex PCR; TCRdb has only the in-frame clones, and not every one. The sample comprises tens of thousands of clones, about 91% of which are singletons, and approximately 2.5% rests with the top ten. Source: CD4+ or CD8+ T cells sorted from blood, taken in a trial of the OX40 agonist ivuxolimab. All receptors derive from an adult with an advanced solid tumor such as melanoma, head and neck, liver or kidney cancer.

The chain links TRBV2 to TRBJ1-2; maybe TRBD1 (6 bases). The V gene's germline CDR1 is SNHLY and CDR2 FYNNEI. V shed 5 bases and J shed 1 base, with 14 bases lying between them. The CDR3 totals 15 residues. Here the CDR3 reads CASSFRGSINYGYTF. The CDR3 coding sequence is TGTGCCAGCAGTTTCAGGGGCTCTATTAACTATGGCTACACCTTC.

The V and J genes are TRBV5-1 and TRBJ2-1; TRBD2 matches at 11 bases. The germline CDR1 and CDR2 sequences are SGHRS and YFSETQ. The V and J ends lost 7 bases and 0 bases, in that order; junction bases with no gene match: 6. The CDR3 has 16 residues. The CDR3 nucleotides are TGCGCCAGCCAACTAGCGGGAGAAAGCTCCTACAATGAGCAGTTCTTC. It translates to CASQLAGESSYNEQFF.

The chain has TRBV25-1 and TRBJ1-2, with D maybe TRBD1 (5 bases). V was shortened by 2 bases and J by 0 bases, with 10 bases between the two germline ends. The CDR3 has 15 residues. CDR1 and CDR2 from the germline V gene are MGHDK and SYGVNS. The CDR3 loop reads CASSEGGVANYGYTF. CDR3 sequence (DNA): TGTGCCAGCAGTGAAGGGGGGGTGGCTAACTATGGCTACACCTTC.

The chain joins TRBV5-1 to TRBJ2-7, with 8 bases lining up with TRBD2. The J segment lost 7 bases and the V segment lost 8 bases, leaving 17 bases of the junction unmatched. Germline CDR1 is SGHRS and CDR2 is YFSETQ. This CDR3 has 15 residues. CDR3 sequence (DNA): TGCGCCAGTTCTATAATAGCGGGGCACTCATCGGAGCAGTACTTC. Encoded protein: CASSIIAGHSSEQYF. Based on the CDR3 plus reference TRBV5-1 and TRBJ2-7, the full variable domain is KAGVTQTPRYLIKTRGQQVTLSCSPISGHRSVSWYQQTPGQGLQFLFEYFSETQRNKGNFPGRFSGRQFSNSRSEMNVSTLELGDSALYLCASSIIAGHSSEQYFGPGTRLTVT.

The chain carries TRBV11-2 and TRBJ2-2, with 10 bases identical to TRBD1. This CDR3 comprises 16 residues. The V segment lost 4 bases and the J segment 7 bases; nucleotides outside the gene matches: 9. The germline V gene has CDR1 SGHAT and CDR2 FQNNGV. The CDR3, as DNA: TGTGCCAGCAGCTCCGGGACAGGGGTCCTCAGCGGGGAGCTGTTTTTT. This codes for CASSSGTGVLSGELFF.